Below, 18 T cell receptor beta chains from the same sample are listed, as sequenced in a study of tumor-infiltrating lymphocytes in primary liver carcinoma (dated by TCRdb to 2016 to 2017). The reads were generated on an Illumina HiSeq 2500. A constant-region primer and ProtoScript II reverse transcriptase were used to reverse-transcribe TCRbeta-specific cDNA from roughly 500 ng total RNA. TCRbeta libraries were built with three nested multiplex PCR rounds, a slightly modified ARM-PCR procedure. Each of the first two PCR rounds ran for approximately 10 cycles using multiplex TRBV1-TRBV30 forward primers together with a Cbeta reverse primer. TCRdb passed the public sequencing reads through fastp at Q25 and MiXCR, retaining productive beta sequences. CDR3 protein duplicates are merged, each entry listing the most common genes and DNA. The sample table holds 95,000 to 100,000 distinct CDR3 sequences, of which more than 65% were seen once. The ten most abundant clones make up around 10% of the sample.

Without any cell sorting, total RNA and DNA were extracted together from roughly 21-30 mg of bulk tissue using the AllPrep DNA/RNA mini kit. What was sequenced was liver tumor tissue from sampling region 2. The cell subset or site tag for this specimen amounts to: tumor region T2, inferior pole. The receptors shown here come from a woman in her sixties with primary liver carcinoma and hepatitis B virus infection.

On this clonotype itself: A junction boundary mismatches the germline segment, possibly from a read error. CDR3 sequence reads: CSGGTGRPYNEQLF. The CDR3 region has the DNA TGCAGCGGGGGGACAGGGCGACCCTACAATGAACAGCTCTTC. J is TRBJ2-1 and V is TRBV29-1; TRBD1 matches 9 bases. CDR3 length equals 14 residues. CDR1 and CDR2 from the germline V gene are SQVTM and ANQGSEA.

The CDR3 region is CTGTLGAGGSGANVLTF. As DNA, the CDR3 is TGTACCGGCACGCTTGGGGCAGGGGGATCTGGGGCCAACGTCCTGACTTTC. V and J are TRBV6-6 and TRBJ2-6; TRBD1 agrees at 7 bases. The CDR3 is 17 residues long. Germline V gene sequence: CDR1 MNHNY, CDR2 SVGAGI (reference sequence).

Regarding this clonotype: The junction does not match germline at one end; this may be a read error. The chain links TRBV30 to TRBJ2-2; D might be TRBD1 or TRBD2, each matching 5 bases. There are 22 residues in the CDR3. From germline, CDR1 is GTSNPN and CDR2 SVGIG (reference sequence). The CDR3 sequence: CAWSVKGIPGRPPMANTGEMFF. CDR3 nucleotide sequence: TGTGCCTGGAGTGTAAAAGGGATCCCGGGACGTCCCCCTATGGCGAACACCGGGGAGATGTTTTTT.

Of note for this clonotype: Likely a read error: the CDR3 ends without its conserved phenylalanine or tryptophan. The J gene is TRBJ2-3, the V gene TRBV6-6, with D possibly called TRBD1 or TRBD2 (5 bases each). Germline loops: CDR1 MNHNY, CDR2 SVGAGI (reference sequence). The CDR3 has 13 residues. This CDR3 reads CASSTIRGDTQYL. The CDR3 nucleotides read TGTGCCAGCAGTACAATTAGGGGAGATACACAGTATTTG.

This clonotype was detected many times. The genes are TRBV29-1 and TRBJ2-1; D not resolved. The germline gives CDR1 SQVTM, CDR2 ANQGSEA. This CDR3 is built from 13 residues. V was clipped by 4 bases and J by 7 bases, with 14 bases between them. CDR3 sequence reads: CSVAEPTRNEQFF. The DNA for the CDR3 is TGCAGCGTTGCAGAACCAACACGGAATGAGCAGTTCTTC.

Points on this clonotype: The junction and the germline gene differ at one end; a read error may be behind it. The CDR3 sequence: CASSLDTGHTSEQHF. For the CDR3, the DNA is TGTGCCAGCAGCTTAGACACTGGCCATACGTCCGAGCAGCACTTC. The rearrangement uses TRBV11-2 and TRBJ2-7, with unresolved D. The CDR3 totals 15 residues. The germline V gene has CDR1 SGHAT and CDR2 FQNNGV.

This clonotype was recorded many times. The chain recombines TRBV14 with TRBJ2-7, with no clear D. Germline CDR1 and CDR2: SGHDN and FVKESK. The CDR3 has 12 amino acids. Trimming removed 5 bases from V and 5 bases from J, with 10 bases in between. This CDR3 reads CASSLTWDEQYF. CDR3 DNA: TGTGCCAGCAGCTTAACCTGGGACGAGCAGTACTTC.

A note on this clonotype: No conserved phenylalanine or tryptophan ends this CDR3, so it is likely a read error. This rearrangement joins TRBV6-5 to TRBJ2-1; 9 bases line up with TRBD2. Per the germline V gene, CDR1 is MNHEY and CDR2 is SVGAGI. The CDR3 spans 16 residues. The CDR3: CASIYSIGLASYEQFS. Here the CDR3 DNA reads TGTGCCAGCATTTACTCTATCGGACTAGCGTCGTATGAGCAGTTCTCC.

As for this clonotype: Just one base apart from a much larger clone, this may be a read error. Here the CDR3 DNA reads TGTGCCAGCAGTTACGGACTAGAGAACACCGGGGAGCTGCTTTTT. Protein: CASSYGLENTGELLF. V gene TRBV6-5 combines with J gene TRBJ2-2; TRBD2 matches at 7 bases. Germline V gene lookup returns CDR1 MNHEY and CDR2 SVGAGI. The CDR3 loop spans 15 amino acids.

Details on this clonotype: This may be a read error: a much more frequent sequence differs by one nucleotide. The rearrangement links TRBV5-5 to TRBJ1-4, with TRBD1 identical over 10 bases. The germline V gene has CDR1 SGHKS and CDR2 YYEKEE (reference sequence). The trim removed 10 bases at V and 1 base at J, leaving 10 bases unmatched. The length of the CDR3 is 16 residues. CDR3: CAGGTGTGVTNEKLFF. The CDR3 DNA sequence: TGTGCCGGCGGAACCGGGACAGGGGTAACTAATGAAAAACTGTTTTTT.

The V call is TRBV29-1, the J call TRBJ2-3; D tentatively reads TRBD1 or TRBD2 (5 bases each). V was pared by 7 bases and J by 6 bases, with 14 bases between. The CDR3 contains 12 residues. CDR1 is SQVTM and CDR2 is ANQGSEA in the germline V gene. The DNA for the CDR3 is TGCAGCGCTGAGACCGGGGCTGATACGCAGTATTTT. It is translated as CSAETGADTQYF.

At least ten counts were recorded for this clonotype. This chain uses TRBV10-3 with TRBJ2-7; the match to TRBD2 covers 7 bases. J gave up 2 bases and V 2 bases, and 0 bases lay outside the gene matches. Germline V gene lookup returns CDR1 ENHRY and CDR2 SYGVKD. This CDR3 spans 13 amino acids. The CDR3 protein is CAISEREAYEQYF. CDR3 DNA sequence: TGTGCCATCAGTGAGCGGGAGGCCTACGAGCAGTACTTC.

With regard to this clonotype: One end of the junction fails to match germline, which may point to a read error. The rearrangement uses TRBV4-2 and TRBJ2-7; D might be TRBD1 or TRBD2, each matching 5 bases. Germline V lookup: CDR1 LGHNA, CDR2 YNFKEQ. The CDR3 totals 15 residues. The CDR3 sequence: CVSSQGAFNSYGQYF. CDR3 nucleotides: TGTGTTAGCAGCCAGGGAGCCTTTAACTCCTACGGGCAGTACTTC.

The CDR3 nucleotides read TGTGCCATCAGTGACCCCAAGGGGTGGATACAAAATCAGCCCCAGCATTTT. Its translation is CAISDPKGWIQNQPQHF. The gene calls are TRBV10-3 and TRBJ1-5; a weak D match, TRBD1 (5 bases). V was trimmed by 3 bases and J by 4 bases, leaving 19 bases between them. Germline assignment: CDR1 ENHRY and CDR2 SYGVKD. The CDR3 runs to 17 residues.

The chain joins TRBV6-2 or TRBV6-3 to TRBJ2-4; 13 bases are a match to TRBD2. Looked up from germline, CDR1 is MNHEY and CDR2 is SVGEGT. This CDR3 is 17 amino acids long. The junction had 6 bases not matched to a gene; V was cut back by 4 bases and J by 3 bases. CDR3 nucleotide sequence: TGTGCCAGCAGTTCGGGGACTAGCGGGATATGCAAAAACATTCAGTACTTC. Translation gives CASSSGTSGICKNIQYF.

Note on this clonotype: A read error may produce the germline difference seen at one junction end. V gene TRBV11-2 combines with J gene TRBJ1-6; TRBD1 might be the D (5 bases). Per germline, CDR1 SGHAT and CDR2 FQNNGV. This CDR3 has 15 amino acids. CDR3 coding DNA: TGTGCCAGCGGCTTAGAAGTGACAGCTATCTCACCCCTCCGCTTT. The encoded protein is CASGLEVTAISPLRF.

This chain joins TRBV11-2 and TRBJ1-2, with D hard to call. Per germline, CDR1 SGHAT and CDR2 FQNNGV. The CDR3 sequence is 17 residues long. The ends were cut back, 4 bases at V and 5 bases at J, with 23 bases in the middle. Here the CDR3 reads CASSSVRGAGGWYGYTF. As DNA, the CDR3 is TGTGCCAGCAGCTCAGTTCGAGGTGCGGGAGGATGGTATGGCTACACCTTC.

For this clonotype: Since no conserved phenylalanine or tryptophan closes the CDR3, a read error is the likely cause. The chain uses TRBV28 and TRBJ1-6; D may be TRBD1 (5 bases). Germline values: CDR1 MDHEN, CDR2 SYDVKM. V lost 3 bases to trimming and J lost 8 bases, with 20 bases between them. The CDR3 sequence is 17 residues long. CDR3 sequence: CASSLGSRFGGDSPLHS. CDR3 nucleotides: TGTGCCAGCAGTTTGGGGTCGAGGTTTGGGGGAGATTCACCCCTCCACTCT.